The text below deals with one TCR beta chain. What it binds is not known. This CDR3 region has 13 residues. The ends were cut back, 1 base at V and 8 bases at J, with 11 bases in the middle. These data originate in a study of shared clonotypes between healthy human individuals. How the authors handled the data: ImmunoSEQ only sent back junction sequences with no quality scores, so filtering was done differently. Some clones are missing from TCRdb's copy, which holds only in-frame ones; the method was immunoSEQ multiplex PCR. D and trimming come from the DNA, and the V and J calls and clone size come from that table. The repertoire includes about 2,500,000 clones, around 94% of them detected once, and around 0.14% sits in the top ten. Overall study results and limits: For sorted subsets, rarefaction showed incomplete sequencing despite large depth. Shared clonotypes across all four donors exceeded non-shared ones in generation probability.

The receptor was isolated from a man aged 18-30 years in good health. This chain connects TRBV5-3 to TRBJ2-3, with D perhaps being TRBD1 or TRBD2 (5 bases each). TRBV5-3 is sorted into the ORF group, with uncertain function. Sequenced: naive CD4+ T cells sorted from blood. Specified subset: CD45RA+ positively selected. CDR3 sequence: CARSLSGTPTQYF. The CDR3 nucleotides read TGTGCCAGAAGCTTGTCCGGGACCCCTACGCAGTATTTT.